Listed below are T cell receptor beta chains from one sample, sequenced in a study of shared clonotypes between healthy human individuals. Produced via immunoSEQ multiplex PCR; TCRdb's table is partial and in-frame only. In the table there are under 1,100,000 clones, about 80% of which are singletons. What was sequenced was memory CD4+ T cells from PBMCs. Receptor source: a man aged 18 to 35 in good health. Some clones in this sample may be carry-over from other donors' samples. CDR3s leave out the opening cysteine and the closing phenylalanine or tryptophan. Each record gives: CDR3 protein, V gene.

CDR3: ASSPGGAGNTIY
V: TRBV18

CDR3: ASNPGTGETQY
V: TRBV19

CDR3: ASFPEGGSTEAF
V: TRBV19

CDR3: ASSFARLSGYT
V: TRBV27

CDR3: ASSLVQLRDEQF
V: TRBV5-1

CDR3: ASSRTYEQY
V: TRBV5-6

CDR3: ASRRDLQEQY
V: TRBV2

CDR3: ASSLSTEAF
V: TRBV11-2

CDR3: ASRFRTAMGLYEQY
V: TRBV12-2

CDR3: AISPGTSGSEF
V: TRBV10-3

CDR3: ASSPSPTGNYGYT
V: TRBV6-5

CDR3: ASSRIQEQF
V: TRBV7-2

CDR3: ASGRPERGLEAF
V: TRBV6-5

CDR3: AIRFGRNTEAF
V: TRBV10-3

CDR3: ASSPDPQETIYGYT
V: TRBV5-1

CDR3: ASSPPRTSPSPLH
V: TRBV28

CDR3: ASKRGMDYNEQF
V: TRBV4-1

CDR3: ASSDRSYEQY
V: TRBV27

CDR3: ASSPDRIETQY
V: TRBV7-2

CDR3: ASSPRLQGSEQY
V: TRBV4-2

CDR3: ASSQVPTRNSSGCTDTQY
V: TRBV4-1

CDR3: ATSRGWDTGGAAGYIGNQPQH
V: TRBV15

CDR3: ASSLGRTYGYT
V: TRBV5-1

CDR3: ASSLALRTQLNTEAF
V: TRBV5-1

CDR3: ASSEWGALGETQY
V: TRBV25-1

CDR3: ATSKGGTSGKSEQY
V: TRBV15

CDR3: ASSIGTGGVIFGQPQH
V: TRBV19

CDR3: AWTANGGVPIY
V: TRBV30

CDR3: ASTISRSDTQY
V: TRBV28

CDR3: ASSALWTGGAGTSF
V: TRBV19

CDR3: ASSLMHKGYEQY
V: TRBV7-2

CDR3: ASSLLGRLNTEAF
V: TRBV28

CDR3: AISAVSPGADTQY
V: TRBV10-3

CDR3: ASRVHMGPYEQY
V: TRBV27

CDR3: ASSQPTSPEAF
V: TRBV4-1

CDR3: ASSLRTGYEQY
V: TRBV7-9

CDR3: ASSTRPSGRGGELF
V: TRBV19

CDR3: ASSQASGGQPQH
V: TRBV4-1

CDR3: ASSMGPYEQY
V: TRBV5-6

CDR3: ASSLRGGPTYEQY
V: TRBV13

CDR3: ASSHLQRYTEAF
V: TRBV4-3

CDR3: SASWLYGYT
V: TRBV20-1

CDR3: ASSPGQAVTGYGYT
V: TRBV18

CDR3: ATRVQRGNQPQH
V: TRBV19

CDR3: ASSELAGSRHEQF
V: TRBV11-2

CDR3: ASSLGPRGGYEKLF
V: TRBV11-2

CDR3: ASLPGQGLGNTIY
V: TRBV30

CDR3: ASSPGRAQETQY
V: TRBV5-4

CDR3: ASSPGQGLACEQY
V: TRBV18